Presented here are 15 T cell receptor beta chains from one specimen sequenced in a study of cytomegalovirus exposure and HLA in healthy donors (dated by TCRdb to the late 2010s). To prepare the library, the immunoSEQ multiplex PCR assay was applied. For the multiplex PCR, a mixture combining 60 forward primers for TCR Vbeta segments and 13 reverse primers for TCR Jbeta segments was used. The table was pulled from immuneACCESS by TCRdb, which kept in-frame rearrangements only. Such tables lose some clones; where checked, under half of the loss comes from unresolved V genes, and the rest has no known cause. The sample yields 180,000 or so clones; over 65% were counted once. The top ten clonotypes cover roughly 3.7% of the sample. The sequencing input was PBMCs. These receptor sequences come from a woman aged 55 to 70 in good health and CMV-seropositive.

Only one count was recorded for this clone. The chain carries TRBV30 and TRBJ2-5; D remains unclear. Deletions cut 4 bases from V and 5 bases from J, with 14 bases between. Germline V gives CDR1 GTSNPN, CDR2 SVGIG (reference sequence). The CDR3 runs 13 residues. Here the CDR3 reads CAWTYRPGETQYF. DNA for the CDR3: TGTGCCTGGACGTACAGACCTGGGGAGACCCAGTACTTC.

The sample holds a few counts of this clone. The V gene is TRBV2, the J gene TRBJ2-5; 16 bases fit TRBD2. CDR1 and CDR2 from the germline V gene are SNHLY and FYNNEI. V trimming: 6 bases; J trimming: 5 bases; junction bases outside the gene matches: 6. The CDR3 is made up of 16 amino acids. The CDR3 spells CASRAPGLAGGETQYF. Here the CDR3 DNA reads TGTGCCAGCAGGGCACCGGGACTAGCGGGGGGGGAGACCCAGTACTTC.

V gene TRBV5-6 combines with J gene TRBJ2-7; weak D call: TRBD1 (6 bases). This CDR3 comprises 14 residues. The V and J ends lost 3 bases and 2 bases respectively, with 12 bases between them. The germline CDR1 and CDR2 sequences are SGHDT and YYEEEE. CDR3 sequence: CASSYGTRAYEQYF. For the CDR3, the DNA is TGTGCCAGCAGCTATGGGACAAGGGCCTACGAGCAGTACTTC. Supplemented by reference TRBV5-6 and TRBJ2-7, the full variable domain reads DAGVTQSPTHLIKTRGQQVTLRCSPKSGHDTVSWYQQALGQGPQFIFQYYEEEERQRGNFPDRFSGHQFPNYSSELNVNALLLGDSALYLCASSYGTRAYEQYFGPGTRLTVT.

This clone showed up just a few times. This chain joins TRBV5-5 and TRBJ1-4; perhaps TRBD1 as D (6 bases). This CDR3 has 15 residues. CDR1 SGHKS and CDR2 YYEKEE come from the germline V gene (reference sequence). Trimming took off 6 bases at V and 5 bases at J, with 17 bases between the two ends. The CDR3, as DNA: TGTGCCAGCACCCACGCCGGGACAAGAAATGAAAAACTGTTTTTT. This codes for CASTHAGTRNEKLFF.

J is TRBJ2-1 and V is TRBV27; TRBD2 is a possible D gene (6 bases). Trimming cost V 7 bases and J 7 bases, with 14 bases left between them. Looked up from germline, CDR1 is MNHEY and CDR2 is SMNVEV (reference sequence). The CDR3 consists of 13 residues. The CDR3 region is CASTRGTMNEQFF. Written as DNA, the CDR3 is TGTGCCAGCACCCGGGGGACGATGAATGAGCAGTTCTTC.

The CDR3 coding sequence is TGCGCCAGCAGCGGGGGACAGGGAAGTGGAAATGAAAAACTGTTTTTT. This gives the protein CASSGGQGSGNEKLFF. The chain joins TRBV5-1 to TRBJ1-4, with 9 bases aligning to TRBD1. J gave up 5 bases and V 4 bases, and 9 bases lay outside the gene matches. CDR1 and CDR2 (germline): SGHRS, YFSETQ. The CDR3 is 16 residues long.

The chain has TRBV27 and TRBJ2-7; 7 bases are shared with TRBD2. V shed 5 bases, J shed 5 bases, and the junction held 9 bases outside the gene matches. Germline V lookup: CDR1 MNHEY, CDR2 SMNVEV (reference sequence). The CDR3 totals 14 residues. The CDR3 spells CASSHRTSRDEQYF. The CDR3 DNA reads TGTGCCAGCAGTCACCGGACTAGTCGCGACGAGCAGTACTTC.

This rearrangement joins TRBV6-1 to TRBJ2-7; D is perhaps TRBD2 (6 bases). This CDR3 is 13 amino acids long. The germline gives CDR1 MNHNS, CDR2 SASEGT. V dropped 7 bases and J dropped 4 bases, with 14 bases sitting between them. CDR3 in DNA: TGTGCCAGCACTCGGGGTAGCGGATACGAGCAGTACTTC. Translating it yields CASTRGSGYEQYF.

J is TRBJ2-1 and V is TRBV10-3; perhaps TRBD1 as D (6 bases). The CDR3 covers 16 residues. V dropped 4 bases and J dropped 4 bases, with 17 bases sitting between them. Germline loops: CDR1 ENHRY, CDR2 SYGVKD. DNA of the CDR3: TGTGCCATCAGTGGCTCGGTGGCAGGGGCATACAATGAGCAGTTCTTC. Its protein product is CAISGSVAGAYNEQFF.

There are a few counts of this clone. V and J are TRBV6-1 and TRBJ1-4; a possible D gene is TRBD1 (6 bases). The germline V gene encodes CDR1 MNHNS and CDR2 SASEGT. The length of the CDR3 is 15 residues. Trimming took 2 bases from V and 3 from J, leaving 10 bases between them. CDR3 protein: CASSEQGSPNEKLFF. DNA for the CDR3: TGTGCCAGCAGTGAACAGGGGTCCCCTAATGAAAAACTGTTTTTT.

The V gene is TRBV7-9, the J gene TRBJ2-2; 9 positions match TRBD2. The CDR3 is 15 residues long. V was clipped by 5 bases and J by 5 bases; unmatched bases: 6. Germline V gene lookup returns CDR1 SEHNR and CDR2 FQNEAQ (reference sequence). CDR3: CASSVGLAGTGELFF. CDR3 in DNA: TGTGCCAGCAGCGTAGGGCTAGCGGGAACCGGGGAGCTGTTTTTT. The variable domain in full, completed from reference TRBV7-9 and TRBJ2-2, reads DTGVSQNPRHKITKRGQNVTFRCDPISEHNRLYWYRQTLGQGPEFLTYFQNEAQLEKSRLLSDRFSAERPKGSFSTLEIQRTEQGDSAMYLCASSVGLAGTGELFFGEGSRLTVL.

This clone was found once. This chain joins TRBV27 and TRBJ1-5; D not resolved. Trimming took 5 bases from V and 0 from J, leaving 5 bases between them. The germline V gene has CDR1 MNHEY and CDR2 SMNVEV (reference sequence). This CDR3 comprises 13 residues. The CDR3 coding sequence is TGTGCCAGCAGTCACAGTAGCAATCAGCCCCAGCATTTT. It is translated as CASSHSSNQPQHF.

The chain employs TRBV5-1 and TRBJ1-5; D is undetermined. CDR1 SGHRS and CDR2 YFSETQ come from the germline V gene. V was cut by 7 bases and J by 0 bases, with 11 bases left in between. This CDR3 is 14 amino acids long. This chain's CDR3 is CASRESYSNQPQHF. The CDR3 region has the DNA TGCGCCAGCCGGGAAAGCTATAGCAATCAGCCCCAGCATTTT.

This clone was found once. In nucleotides, the CDR3 is TGTGCCAGCAGCGCAAGGTCGGGGGCTAACTATGGCTACACCTTC. Translating it yields CASSARSGANYGYTF. This chain connects TRBV5-4 to TRBJ1-2; the D gene is possibly TRBD1 (5 bases). This CDR3 region has 15 residues. V was pared by 4 bases and J by 0 bases, with 13 bases between. CDR1 and CDR2 (germline): SGHNT, YYREEE (reference sequence).

This clone was detected only once. This chain joins TRBV5-4 and TRBJ2-5; the D gene is possibly TRBD1 (6 bases). The J call may be faulty, since TRBJ2-7 better matches the DNA end. Looked up from germline, CDR1 is SGHNT and CDR2 is YYREEE (reference sequence). This CDR3 is built from 15 residues. In DNA form, the CDR3 reads TGTGCCAGCAGCTTGCAGGGGCGAAATCTCTACGAGCAGTACTTC. It is translated as CASSLQGRNLYEQYF.